This T cell receptor (beta chain) was obtained from a study of shared clonotypes between healthy human individuals. The overall study: For every donor, three CD4 naive, three CD4 memory, two CD8 naive and one CD8 memory plates were used.

The assay was immunoSEQ multiplex PCR, and TCRdb's table has in-frame clones only and misses some. The table includes approximately 530,000 clones, 95% to 96% detected once. The study drew all its donors from Caucasian adults living in Nashville, Tennessee. The sequenced material came from naive CD4+ T cells sorted from blood. The sample's subset: CD45RA+ positively selected. The source of this sequence is a woman aged 30 to 39 in good health.

CDR3 protein: CASSLGSGGETQYF. In DNA, the CDR3 is TGTGCCAGCAGCTTAGGTTCGGGGGGAGAGACCCAGTACTTC. The V call is TRBV7-9, the J call TRBJ2-5; 7 bases are shared with TRBD2. This CDR3 spans 14 amino acids. Germline lookup yields CDR1 SEHNR and CDR2 FQNEAQ (reference sequence). With 1 base clipped from V and 4 bases from J, the junction kept 3 bases outside the gene matches.